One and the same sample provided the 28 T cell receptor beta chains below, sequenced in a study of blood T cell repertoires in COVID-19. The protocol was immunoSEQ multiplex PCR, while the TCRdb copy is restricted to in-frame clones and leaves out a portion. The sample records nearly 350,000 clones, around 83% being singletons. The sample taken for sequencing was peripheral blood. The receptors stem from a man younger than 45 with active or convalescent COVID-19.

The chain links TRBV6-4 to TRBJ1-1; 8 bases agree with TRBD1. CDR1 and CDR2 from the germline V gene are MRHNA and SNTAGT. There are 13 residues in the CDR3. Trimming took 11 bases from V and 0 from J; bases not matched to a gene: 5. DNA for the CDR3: TGTGCCCGCCCAGGGGGCATGAACACTGAAGCTTTCTTT. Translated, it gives CARPGGMNTEAFF.

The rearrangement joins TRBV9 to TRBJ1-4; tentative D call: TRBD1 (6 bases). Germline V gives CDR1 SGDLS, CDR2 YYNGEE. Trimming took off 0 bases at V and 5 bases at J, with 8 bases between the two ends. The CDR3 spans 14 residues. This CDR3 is CASSVGTDNEKLFF. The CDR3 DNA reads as TGTGCCAGCAGCGTAGGGACAGACAATGAAAAACTGTTTTTT.

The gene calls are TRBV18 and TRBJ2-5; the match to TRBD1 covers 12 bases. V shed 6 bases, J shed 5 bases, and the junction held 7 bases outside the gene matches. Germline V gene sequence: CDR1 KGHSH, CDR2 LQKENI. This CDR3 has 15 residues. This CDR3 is CASSPGQGARETQYF. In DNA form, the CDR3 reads TGTGCCAGCTCCCCGGGACAGGGGGCGCGGGAGACCCAGTACTTC.

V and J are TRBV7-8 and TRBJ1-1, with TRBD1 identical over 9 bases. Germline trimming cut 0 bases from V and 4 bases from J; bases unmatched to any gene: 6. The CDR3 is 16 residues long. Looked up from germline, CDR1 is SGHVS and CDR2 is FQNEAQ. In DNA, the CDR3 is TGTGCCAGCAGCTTAGCAACAGGGGGCGCGAGCACTGAAGCTTTCTTT. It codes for CASSLATGGASTEAFF. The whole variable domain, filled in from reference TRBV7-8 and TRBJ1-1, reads GAGVSQSPRYKVAKRGQDVALRCDPISGHVSLFWYQQALGQGPEFLTYFQNEAQLDKSGLPSDRFFAERPEGSVSTLKIQRTQQEDSAVYLCASSLATGGASTEAFFGQGTRLTVV.

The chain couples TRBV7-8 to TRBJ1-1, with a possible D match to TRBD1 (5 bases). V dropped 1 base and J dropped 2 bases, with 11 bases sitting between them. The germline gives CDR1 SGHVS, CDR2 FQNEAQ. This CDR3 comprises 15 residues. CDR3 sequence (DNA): TGTGCCAGCAGCTTAGTTGGGGGGATAAACACTGAAGCTTTCTTT. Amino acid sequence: CASSLVGGINTEAFF.

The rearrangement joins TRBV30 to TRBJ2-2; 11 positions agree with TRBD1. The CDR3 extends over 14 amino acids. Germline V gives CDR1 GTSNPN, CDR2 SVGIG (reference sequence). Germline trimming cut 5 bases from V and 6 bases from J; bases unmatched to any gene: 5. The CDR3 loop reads CAWRRDRGSGELFF. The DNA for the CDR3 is TGTGCCTGGCGCCGGGACAGGGGGTCCGGGGAGCTGTTTTTT.

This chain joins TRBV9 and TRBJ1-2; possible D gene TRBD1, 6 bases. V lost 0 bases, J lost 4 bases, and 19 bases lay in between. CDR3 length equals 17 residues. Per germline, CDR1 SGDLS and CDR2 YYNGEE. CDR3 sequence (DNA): TGTGCCAGCAGCGTAGCTACGGAGGGGGGGCTGGGCTATGGCTACACCTTC. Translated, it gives CASSVATEGGLGYGYTF. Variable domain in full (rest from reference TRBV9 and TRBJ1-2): DSGVTQTPKHLITATGQRVTLRCSPRSGDLSVYWYQQSLDQGLQFLIQYYNGEERAKGNILERFSAQQFPDLHSELNLSSLELGDSALYFCASSVATEGGLGYGYTFGSGTRLTVV.

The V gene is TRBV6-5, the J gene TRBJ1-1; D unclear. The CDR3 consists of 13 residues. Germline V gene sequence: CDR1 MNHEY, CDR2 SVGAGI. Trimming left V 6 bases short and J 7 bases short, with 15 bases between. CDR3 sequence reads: CASSLRSSNEAFF. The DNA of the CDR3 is TGTGCCAGCAGCCTCCGCTCTAGTAATGAAGCTTTCTTT.

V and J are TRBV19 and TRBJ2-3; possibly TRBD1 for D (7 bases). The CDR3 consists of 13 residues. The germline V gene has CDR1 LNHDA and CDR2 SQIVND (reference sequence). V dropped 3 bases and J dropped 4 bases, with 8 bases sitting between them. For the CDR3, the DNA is TGTGCCAGTAGTATCAGGGGGGCAGATACGCAGTATTTT. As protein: CASSIRGADTQYF.

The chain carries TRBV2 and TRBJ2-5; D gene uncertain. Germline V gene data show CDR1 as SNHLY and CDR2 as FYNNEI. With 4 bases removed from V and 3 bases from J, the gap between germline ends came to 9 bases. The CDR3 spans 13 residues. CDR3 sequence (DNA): TGTGCCAGCAGTGTAAGACTGGAAGAGACCCAGTACTTC. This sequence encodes CASSVRLEETQYF.

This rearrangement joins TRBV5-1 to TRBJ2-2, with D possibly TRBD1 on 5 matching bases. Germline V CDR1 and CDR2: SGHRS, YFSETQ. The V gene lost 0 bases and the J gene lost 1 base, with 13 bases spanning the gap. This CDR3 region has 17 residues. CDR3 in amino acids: CASSLALLQGNTGELFF. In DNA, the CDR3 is TGCGCCAGCAGCTTGGCCTTACTGCAGGGGAACACCGGGGAGCTGTTTTTT.

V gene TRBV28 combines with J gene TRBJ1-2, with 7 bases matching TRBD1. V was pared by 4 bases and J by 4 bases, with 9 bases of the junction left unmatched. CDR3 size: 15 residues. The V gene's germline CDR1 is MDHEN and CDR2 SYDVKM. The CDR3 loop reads CASSSGTAGAYGYTF. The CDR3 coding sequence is TGTGCCAGCAGTTCAGGGACAGCCGGCGCCTATGGCTACACCTTC.

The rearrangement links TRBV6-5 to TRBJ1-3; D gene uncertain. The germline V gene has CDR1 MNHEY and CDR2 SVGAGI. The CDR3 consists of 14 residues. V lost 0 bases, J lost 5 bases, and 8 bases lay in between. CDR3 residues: CASSYSPGRNTIYF. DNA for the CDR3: TGTGCCAGCAGTTACTCCCCGGGGAGAAACACCATATATTTT.

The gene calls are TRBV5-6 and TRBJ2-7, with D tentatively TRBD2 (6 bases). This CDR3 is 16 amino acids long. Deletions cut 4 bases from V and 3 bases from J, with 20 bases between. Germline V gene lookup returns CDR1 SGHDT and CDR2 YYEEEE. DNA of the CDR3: TGTGCCAGCAGCCCCCTAGCGAGGCAAGACCTCTACGAGCAGTACTTC. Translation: CASSPLARQDLYEQYF.

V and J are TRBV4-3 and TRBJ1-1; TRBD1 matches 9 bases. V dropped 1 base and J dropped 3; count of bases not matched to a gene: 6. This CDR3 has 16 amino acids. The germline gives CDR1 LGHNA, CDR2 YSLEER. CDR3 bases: TGCGCCAGCAGCCAAGGCGACAGGGGGTTTGACACTGAAGCTTTCTTT. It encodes CASSQGDRGFDTEAFF.

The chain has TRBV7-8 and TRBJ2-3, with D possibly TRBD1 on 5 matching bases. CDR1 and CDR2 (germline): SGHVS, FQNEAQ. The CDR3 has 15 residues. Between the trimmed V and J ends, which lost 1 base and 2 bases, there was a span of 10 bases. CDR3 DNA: TGTGCCAGCAGCTTAGTCTCACAGGACACAGATACGCAGTATTTT. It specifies CASSLVSQDTDTQYF.

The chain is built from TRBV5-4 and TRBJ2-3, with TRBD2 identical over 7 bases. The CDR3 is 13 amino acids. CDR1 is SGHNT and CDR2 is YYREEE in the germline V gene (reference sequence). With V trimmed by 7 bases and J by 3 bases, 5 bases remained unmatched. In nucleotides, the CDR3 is TGTGCCAGCCGGGGCGGGGGTACAGATACGCAGTATTTT. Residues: CASRGGGTDTQYF.

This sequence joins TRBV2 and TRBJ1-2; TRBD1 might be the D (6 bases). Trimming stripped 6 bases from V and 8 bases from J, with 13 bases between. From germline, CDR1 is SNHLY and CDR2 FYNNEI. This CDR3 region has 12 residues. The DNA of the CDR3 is TGTGCCAGCAGGTTAAAGGGGGACGGCTACACCTTC. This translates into CASRLKGDGYTF.

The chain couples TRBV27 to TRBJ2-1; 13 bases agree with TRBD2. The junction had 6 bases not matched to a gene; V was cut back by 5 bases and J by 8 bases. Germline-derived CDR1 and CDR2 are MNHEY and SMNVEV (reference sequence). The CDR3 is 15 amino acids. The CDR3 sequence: CASSPGLAGVHEQFF. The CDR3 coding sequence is TGTGCCAGCAGTCCCGGACTAGCGGGAGTCCATGAGCAGTTCTTC.

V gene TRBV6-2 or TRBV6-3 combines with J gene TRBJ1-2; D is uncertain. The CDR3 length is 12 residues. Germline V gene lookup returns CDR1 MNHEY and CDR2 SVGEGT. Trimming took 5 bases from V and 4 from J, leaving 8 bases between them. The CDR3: CASSQKSYGYTF. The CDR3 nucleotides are TGTGCCAGCAGTCAGAAGTCCTATGGCTACACCTTC.

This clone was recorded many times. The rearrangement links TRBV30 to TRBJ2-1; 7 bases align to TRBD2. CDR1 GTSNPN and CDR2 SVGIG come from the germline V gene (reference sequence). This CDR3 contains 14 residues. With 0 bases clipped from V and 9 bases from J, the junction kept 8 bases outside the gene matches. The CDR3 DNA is TGTGCCTGGAGTGTTGTAGCGGGTCGAAGTGAGCAGTTCTTC. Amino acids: CAWSVVAGRSEQFF.

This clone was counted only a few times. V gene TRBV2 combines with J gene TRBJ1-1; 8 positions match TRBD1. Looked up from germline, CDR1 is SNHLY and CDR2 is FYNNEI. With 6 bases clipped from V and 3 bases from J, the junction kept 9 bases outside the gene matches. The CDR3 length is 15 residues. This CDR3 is CASRDWDRRDTEAFF. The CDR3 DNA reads TGTGCCAGCAGGGACTGGGACAGGAGGGACACTGAAGCTTTCTTT.

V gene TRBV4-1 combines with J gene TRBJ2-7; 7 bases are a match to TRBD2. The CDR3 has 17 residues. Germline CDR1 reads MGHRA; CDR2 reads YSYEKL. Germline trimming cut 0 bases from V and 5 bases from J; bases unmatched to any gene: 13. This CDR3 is CASSQEWGPRRGDEQYF. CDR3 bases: TGCGCCAGCAGCCAAGAATGGGGACCCCGACGGGGGGACGAGCAGTACTTC.

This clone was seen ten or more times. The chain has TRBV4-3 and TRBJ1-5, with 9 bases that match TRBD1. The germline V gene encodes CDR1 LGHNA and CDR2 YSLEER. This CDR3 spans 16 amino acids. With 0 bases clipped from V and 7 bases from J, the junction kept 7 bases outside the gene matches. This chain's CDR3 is CASSQDTGTGRQPQHF. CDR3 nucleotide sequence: TGCGCCAGCAGCCAAGACACCGGGACAGGGAGACAGCCCCAGCATTTT.

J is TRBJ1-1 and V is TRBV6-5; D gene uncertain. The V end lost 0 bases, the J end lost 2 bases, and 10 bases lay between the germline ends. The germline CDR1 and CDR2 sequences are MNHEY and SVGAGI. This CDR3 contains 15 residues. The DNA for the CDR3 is TGTGCCAGCAGTTACTCTGTTACGGGAAACACTGAAGCTTTCTTT. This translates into CASSYSVTGNTEAFF.

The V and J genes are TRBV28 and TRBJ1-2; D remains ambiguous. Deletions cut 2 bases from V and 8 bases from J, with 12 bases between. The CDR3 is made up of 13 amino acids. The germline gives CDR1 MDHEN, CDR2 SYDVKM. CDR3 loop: CASSLATVGGYTF. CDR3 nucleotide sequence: TGTGCCAGCAGTTTAGCCACAGTCGGAGGCTACACCTTC.

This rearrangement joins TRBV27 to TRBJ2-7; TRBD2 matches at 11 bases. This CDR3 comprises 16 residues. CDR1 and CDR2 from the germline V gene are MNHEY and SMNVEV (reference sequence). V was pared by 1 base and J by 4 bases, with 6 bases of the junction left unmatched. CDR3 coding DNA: TGTGCCAGCAGTTTATTGTACGGGACTAGCGGATACGAGCAGTACTTC. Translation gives CASSLLYGTSGYEQYF.

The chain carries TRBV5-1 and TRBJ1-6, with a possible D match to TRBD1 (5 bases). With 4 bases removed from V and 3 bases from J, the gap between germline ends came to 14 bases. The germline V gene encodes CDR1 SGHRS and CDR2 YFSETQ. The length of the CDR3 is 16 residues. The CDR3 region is CASSRKDGHYNSPLHF. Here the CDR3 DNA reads TGCGCCAGCAGCCGTAAGGACGGACACTATAATTCACCCCTCCACTTT.